One and the same sample provided the 23 T cell receptor beta chains below, sequenced in a study of early stage breast cancer tumors. The table came from immunoSEQ multiplex PCR; TCRdb's copy has only in-frame clones and leaves some out. The top ten hold roughly 21% of the sample, which has about 11,000 clones, 70% to 80% seen once. Sequences were obtained from breast tumor tissue. All receptors derive from a person aged 40 to 49 with breast cancer.

This clone was seen a few times. The genes are TRBV7-6 and TRBJ2-2, with unresolved D. There are 12 residues in the CDR3. Trimming cost V 2 bases and J 6 bases, with 4 bases left between them. Germline CDR1 reads SGHVS; CDR2 reads FNYEAQ. CDR3 sequence reads: CASSLNSGELFF. The CDR3 region has the DNA TGTGCCAGCAGCTTAAACTCCGGGGAGCTGTTTTTT.

The count of this clone is one. The gene calls are TRBV5-4 and TRBJ2-7, with a weak D call TRBD2 (5 bases). This CDR3 is 15 amino acids long. V lost 4 bases and J 3 bases, leaving 17 bases between the germline ends. The germline CDR1 and CDR2 sequences are SGHNT and YYREEE (reference sequence). CDR3 nucleotides: TGTGCCAGCAGCCAAGATGAAGAGGGCGACTACGAGCAGTACTTC. Protein: CASSQDEEGDYEQYF.

V and J are TRBV7-2 and TRBJ1-3; 7 nucleotides match TRBD1. Per the germline V gene, CDR1 is SGHTA and CDR2 is FQGNSA. The V gene end was trimmed by 5 bases and the J gene end by 0 bases; junction bases not matched to a gene: 4. The CDR3 covers 15 residues. DNA of the CDR3: TGTGCCAGCAGCCCGTGGACAGGCTCTGGAAACACCATATATTTT. Translating it yields CASSPWTGSGNTIYF.

The rearrangement joins TRBV29-1 to TRBJ2-2; D is undetermined. The CDR3 consists of 13 residues. V was pared by 7 bases and J by 0 bases, with 9 bases between. CDR1 SQVTM and CDR2 ANQGSEA come from the germline V gene. For the CDR3, the DNA is TGCAGCGCGGCGGTCGCGAACACCGGGGAGCTGTTTTTT. Encoded protein: CSAAVANTGELFF.

The rearrangement uses TRBV4-2 and TRBJ2-7; 11 bases align to TRBD1. V dropped 0 bases and J dropped 6; count of bases not matched to a gene: 7. The CDR3 extends over 16 amino acids. Germline-derived CDR1 and CDR2 are LGHNA and YNFKEQ. CDR3 in DNA: TGTGCCAGCAGCCAAGATTCGGGACAGGGGGTAGGCGAGCAGTACTTC. It codes for CASSQDSGQGVGEQYF.

This chain connects TRBV5-8 to TRBJ2-7; D remains ambiguous. V was trimmed by 6 bases and J by 4 bases, leaving 11 bases between them. Germline V gene sequence: CDR1 SGHTS, CDR2 YDEGEE. The CDR3 loop spans 12 amino acids. Here the CDR3 DNA reads TGTGCCAGCACAGACTTCGAATACGAGCAGTACTTC. This translates into CASTDFEYEQYF.

The chain employs TRBV9 and TRBJ2-1; 8 nucleotides agree with TRBD2. CDR1 is SGDLS and CDR2 is YYNGEE in the germline V gene. CDR3 size: 15 residues. The J segment lost 8 bases and the V segment lost 3 bases, leaving 10 bases of the junction unmatched. The CDR3: CASSASRTSTDEQFF. The CDR3 DNA sequence: TGTGCCAGCAGCGCTTCCCGGACTAGCACCGATGAGCAGTTCTTC.

The CDR3 here is CAWSFTGANEKLFF. CDR3 sequence (DNA): TGTGCCTGGAGTTTTACAGGGGCTAATGAAAAACTGTTTTTT. The chain recombines TRBV30 with TRBJ1-4, with 7 bases that match TRBD1. Germline values: CDR1 GTSNPN, CDR2 SVGIG (reference sequence). This CDR3 is built from 14 residues. J gave up 3 bases and V 2 bases, and 3 bases lay outside the gene matches.

This chain links TRBV13 with TRBJ2-5; D may be TRBD1 (5 bases). Germline V gene sequence: CDR1 PRHDT, CDR2 FYEKMQ (reference sequence). V was cut by 5 bases and J by 4 bases, with 23 bases left in between. This CDR3 spans 17 amino acids. The CDR3 loop reads CASSLRIGGARGETQYF. In DNA form, the CDR3 reads TGTGCCAGCAGCCTAAGGATTGGCGGAGCAAGGGGAGAGACCCAGTACTTC.

This clone has a single count. V gene TRBV9 combines with J gene TRBJ2-5, with 16 bases lining up with TRBD2. Germline V gives CDR1 SGDLS, CDR2 YYNGEE. This CDR3 region has 20 residues. V was pared by 4 bases and J by 4 bases, with 16 bases of the junction left unmatched. The CDR3 coding sequence is TGTGCCAGCAGCCTAGGAGGACCGGGACTAGCGGGAGGGAGGCCAGAGACCCAGTACTTC. Translating gives CASSLGGPGLAGGRPETQYF. Drawing the rest from reference TRBV9 and TRBJ2-5, the complete variable domain is DSGVTQTPKHLITATGQRVTLRCSPRSGDLSVYWYQQSLDQGLQFLIQYYNGEERAKGNILERFSAQQFPDLHSELNLSSLELGDSALYFCASSLGGPGLAGGRPETQYFGPGTRLLVL.

V is TRBV9 and J is TRBJ2-6; no clear D. The V gene's germline CDR1 is SGDLS and CDR2 YYNGEE. This CDR3 has 13 residues. V was pared by 0 bases and J by 3 bases, with 1 base between. In DNA form, the CDR3 reads TGTGCCAGCAGCGTAGATGGGGCCAACGTCCTGACTTTC. Its translation is CASSVDGANVLTF.

The CDR3 coding sequence is TGTGCCAGCAGTTACGTCGGACAGGGGGCCTGGGAGCAGTACTTC. Protein product: CASSYVGQGAWEQYF. The rearrangement uses TRBV6-8 and TRBJ2-7; 11 bases line up with TRBD1. With V trimmed by 2 bases and J by 7 bases, 7 bases remained unmatched. Germline V gene sequence: CDR1 MNHGY, CDR2 SAAAGT. This CDR3 region has 15 residues.

This CDR3 reads CASSNYEQYF. Written as DNA, the CDR3 is TGTGCCAGCAGCAATTACGAGCAGTACTTC. The chain links TRBV5-8 to TRBJ2-7; D uncertain. V lost 4 bases and J 4 bases, leaving 3 bases between the germline ends. CDR1 is SGHTS, CDR2 YDEGEE, per germline. This CDR3 has 10 amino acids.

This chain joins TRBV7-9 and TRBJ1-3, with D perhaps TRBD1 (6 bases). Trimming pared 5 bases from V and 0 bases from J, leaving 8 bases between. CDR3 length equals 14 residues. In germline, CDR1 is SEHNR, CDR2 FQNEAQ (reference sequence). The CDR3 spells CASSRTASGNTIYF. The CDR3 nucleotides read TGTGCCAGCAGCCGGACAGCCTCTGGAAACACCATATATTTT.

The chain carries TRBV9 and TRBJ1-5; D gene ambiguous. This CDR3 comprises 15 residues. Per germline, CDR1 SGDLS and CDR2 YYNGEE. V was pared by 0 bases and J by 6 bases, with 13 bases between. CDR3 amino acids: CASSVDGQVGQPQHF. For the CDR3, the DNA is TGTGCCAGCAGCGTAGACGGCCAGGTAGGTCAGCCCCAGCATTTT.

The chain links TRBV30 to TRBJ2-7; unclear D gene. Germline CDR1 is GTSNPN and CDR2 is SVGIG (reference sequence). Trimming stripped 0 bases from V and 0 bases from J, with 6 bases between. CDR3 size: 13 residues. CDR3 protein: CAWSVGFSYEQYF. The CDR3 bases are TGTGCCTGGAGTGTAGGCTTCTCCTACGAGCAGTACTTC.

This clone turned up a few times. This chain's CDR3 is CARWGGRLGGYTF. The CDR3 DNA follows: TGTGCCAGATGGGGAGGGCGCTTGGGTGGCTACACCTTC. The genes are TRBV2 and TRBJ1-2; no clear D gene. The V gene's germline CDR1 is SNHLY and CDR2 FYNNEI. V lost 9 bases, J lost 7 bases, and 18 bases lay in between. The length of the CDR3 is 13 residues.

V usage is TRBV2 and J usage is TRBJ1-5; D is unresolved. The CDR3 extends over 14 amino acids. CDR1 is SNHLY, CDR2 FYNNEI, per germline. V was clipped by 4 bases and J by 2 bases, with 9 bases between them. The CDR3 reads CASSVGQGNQPQHF. In DNA, the CDR3 is TGTGCCAGCAGTGTAGGCCAGGGCAATCAGCCCCAGCATTTT.

The chain has TRBV7-6 and TRBJ2-2; D is undetermined. CDR1 is SGHVS, CDR2 FNYEAQ, per germline. This CDR3 has 15 amino acids. Trimming pared 3 bases from V and 7 bases from J, leaving 15 bases between. CDR3 loop: CASSLSSGTVGELFF. In DNA form, the CDR3 reads TGTGCCAGCAGCTTGTCCTCAGGAACAGTCGGGGAGCTGTTTTTT.

The chain carries TRBV2 and TRBJ1-3; D is uncertain. V gave up 0 bases and J gave up 9 bases, with 15 bases separating them. The CDR3 totals 15 residues. The germline V gene encodes CDR1 SNHLY and CDR2 FYNNEI. Here the CDR3 reads CASSEAGIGLGTIYF. CDR3 in DNA: TGTGCCAGCAGTGAAGCTGGTATCGGTCTTGGCACCATATATTTT.

The chain is built from TRBV7-2 and TRBJ2-3; D ambiguous. The CDR3 has 13 residues. Germline loops: CDR1 SGHTA, CDR2 FQGNSA. Trimming left V 11 bases short and J 4 bases short, with 16 bases between. The CDR3: CASGSIMADTQYF. Written as DNA, the CDR3 is TGTGCCTCCGGGTCAATCATGGCAGATACGCAGTATTTT.

The rearrangement uses TRBV10-1 and TRBJ2-5, with D unresolved. In germline, CDR1 is WNHNN, CDR2 SYGVQD (reference sequence). The CDR3 is 13 amino acids. With 5 bases removed from V and 5 bases from J, the gap between germline ends came to 12 bases. The CDR3 here is CASSRFQWETQYF. The CDR3 nucleotides are TGCGCCAGCAGTCGGTTCCAATGGGAGACCCAGTACTTC.

The sample holds one count of this clone. The CDR3 nucleotides read TGTGCCAGCAGCTTAGATGTTAGGGGGCGCGTTCAGCCCCAGCATTTT. This gives the protein CASSLDVRGRVQPQHF. The chain joins TRBV11-3 to TRBJ1-5, with 7 positions matching TRBD1. The ends lost 0 bases at V and 6 bases at J; junction bases unmatched: 8. The V gene's germline CDR1 is SGHNT and CDR2 YENEEA. The CDR3 is made up of 16 amino acids.